These T cell receptor beta chains were read from a single sample in a study of OX40 agonist ivuxolimab in advanced cancers. Clones were read by immunoSEQ multiplex PCR, and TCRdb kept only the in-frame ones, dropping some. Of tens of thousands of clones in the sample, roughly 90% were seen once. The sample was CD4+ or CD8+ T cells sorted from blood, taken in a trial of the OX40 agonist ivuxolimab. Receptors were obtained from an adult with an advanced solid tumor such as melanoma, head and neck, liver or kidney cancer. Each CDR3 is given with its conserved first and last residue. The D gene is left open where the match is weak. Clone sizes are given selectively: once, few, many, or a class where the clone is expanded.

d_gene,v_gene,abundance,j_gene,CDR3aa,CDR3nt
.,TRBV20-1,once,TRBJ2-7,CSARVSYEQYF,TGCAGTGCTAGGGTTTCCTACGAGCAGTACTTC
TRBD1,TRBV19,.,TRBJ2-1,CASMTGGKNNEQFF,TGTGCCAGTATGACAGGGGGCAAAAACAATGAGCAGTTCTTC
TRBD2,TRBV5-5,.,TRBJ2-7,CASSPRGGFYEQYF,TGTGCCAGCAGCCCCCGGGGGGGGTTCTACGAGCAGTACTTC
.,TRBV5-1,.,TRBJ1-4,CASSLASGYEKLFF,TGCGCCAGCAGCTTGGCATCGGGCTATGAAAAACTGTTTTTT
.,TRBV5-1,.,TRBJ1-3,CASSLETGIGNTIYF,TGCGCCAGCAGCTTGGAGACAGGAATTGGAAACACCATATATTTT
TRBD2,TRBV5-1,.,TRBJ2-1,CASSITTSGAVNEQFF,TGCGCCAGCAGCATTACGACTAGCGGGGCGGTGAATGAGCAGTTCTTC
.,TRBV5-8,.,TRBJ2-1,CASSFGGGIYNEQFF,TGTGCCAGCAGCTTCGGAGGTGGTATCTACAATGAGCAGTTCTTC
.,TRBV19,once,TRBJ2-1,CASTRAITYNEQFF,TGTGCCAGTACCCGAGCCATTACCTATAATGAGCAGTTCTTC
.,TRBV29-1,.,TRBJ1-2,CSAGGGTYGYTF,TGCAGCGCCGGTGGTGGGACCTATGGCTACACCTTC
.,TRBV6-5,.,TRBJ1-1,CASSRGTSGTEAFF,TGTGCCAGCAGCAGAGGGACCTCGGGGACTGAAGCTTTCTTT
.,TRBV10-3,once,TRBJ1-1,CAIKEGMNTEAFF,TGTGCCATCAAGGAGGGGATGAACACTGAAGCTTTCTTT
TRBD1,TRBV6-6,.,TRBJ1-5,CASSYGQGFPQPQHF,TGTGCCAGCAGTTACGGACAGGGGTTCCCTCAGCCCCAGCATTTT
TRBD1,TRBV30,.,TRBJ1-6,CASGTGYNSPLHF,TGTGCCTCCGGGACAGGATATAATTCACCCCTCCACTTT
.,TRBV10-3,.,TRBJ2-5,CAISEMAEETQYF,TGTGCCATCAGTGAGATGGCAGAAGAGACCCAGTACTTC
TRBD1,TRBV6-6,.,TRBJ1-3,CASSETGITGNTIYF,TGTGCCAGCAGTGAGACAGGGATCACTGGAAACACCATATATTTT
.,TRBV27,.,TRBJ2-4,CASSLLNSKNIQYF,TGTGCCAGCAGTTTACTTAACTCCAAAAACATTCAGTACTTC